The 7 T cell receptor beta chains below come from one sample, sequenced in a study of blood T cell repertoires in COVID-19. Data came from immunoSEQ multiplex PCR; TCRdb stores just in-frame clones and leaves some out. The repertoire has over 250,000 clones, over 75% of them found once; the top ten carry roughly 9.6%. Sequenced input: peripheral blood. Receptors originate from a woman in her 70s with acute or convalescent COVID-19.

This CDR3 reads CASSLGGPGNTIYF. The DNA of the CDR3 is TGTGCCAGCAGCTTGGGCGGGCCTGGAAACACCATATATTTT. The V gene is TRBV5-5, the J gene TRBJ1-3, with no clear D. Trimming removed 0 bases at V and 2 bases at J, with 6 bases between. CDR1 is SGHKS and CDR2 is YYEKEE in the germline V gene (reference sequence). This CDR3 comprises 14 residues.

The chain links TRBV19 to TRBJ1-3; no definite D call. V was shortened by 6 bases and J by 0 bases, with 6 bases between the two germline ends. The length of the CDR3 is 13 residues. Germline loops: CDR1 LNHDA, CDR2 SQIVND (reference sequence). The CDR3 reads CASSWSSGNTIYF. In DNA form, the CDR3 reads TGTGCCAGTAGCTGGAGCTCTGGAAACACCATATATTTT.

The V call is TRBV11-1, the J call TRBJ1-1; no clear D gene. V lost 3 bases and J 2 bases, leaving 7 bases between the germline ends. The CDR3 covers 13 residues. Looked up from germline, CDR1 is SGHAT and CDR2 is FQDESV (reference sequence). The CDR3, as DNA: TGTGCCAGCAGCTTTCCAGGAAACACTGAAGCTTTCTTT. It encodes CASSFPGNTEAFF.

J is TRBJ2-5 and V is TRBV9; unclear D gene. CDR1 SGDLS and CDR2 YYNGEE come from the germline V gene. V was shortened by 4 bases and J by 5 bases, with 12 bases between the two germline ends. CDR3 size: 13 residues. Written as DNA, the CDR3 is TGTGCCAGCAGCTCGCATAACTCCGAGACCCAGTACTTC. Amino acid sequence: CASSSHNSETQYF.

This sequence joins TRBV6-5 and TRBJ1-2, with a tentative D call TRBD1 (6 bases). This CDR3 comprises 14 residues. CDR1 and CDR2 (germline): MNHEY, SVGAGI. Deletions cut 6 bases from V and 5 bases from J, with 16 bases between. The CDR3 is CASSLNRAYYGYTF. In DNA, the CDR3 is TGTGCCAGCAGCCTCAACAGGGCCTATTATGGCTACACCTTC.

The chain recombines TRBV2 with TRBJ1-2; 7 bases fit TRBD1. The CDR3 has 14 amino acids. Germline trimming cut 4 bases from V and 3 bases from J; bases unmatched to any gene: 5. Germline CDR1 and CDR2: SNHLY and FYNNEI. CDR3 amino acids: CASSGQGGYYGYTF. Here the CDR3 DNA reads TGTGCCAGCAGTGGACAGGGCGGATACTATGGCTACACCTTC.

This rearrangement joins TRBV19 to TRBJ1-4, with 9 bases fitting TRBD1. Per germline, CDR1 LNHDA and CDR2 SQIVND (reference sequence). The junction had 2 bases not matched to a gene; V was cut back by 6 bases and J by 6 bases. The CDR3 sequence is 13 residues long. This chain's CDR3 is CASRDRGYEKLFF. CDR3 DNA: TGTGCCAGTAGGGACAGGGGTTATGAAAAACTGTTTTTT.